The rows below give T cell receptor beta chains drawn from one sample of a study of vaccination effects on CD4 cells after COVID-19. For these TCRs, the target antigens are not known. Produced via immunoSEQ multiplex PCR; TCRdb's table is partial and in-frame only. The table lists around 70,000 clones, approximately 80% of them singletons, with approximately 2% in the top ten. This sample comprised CD4+ T cells from PBMCs cultured without peptide, obtained before COVID-19 vaccination. Receptors originate from a human donor who received a COVID-19 vaccine. Both conserved end residues are part of each CDR3. D genes are given only for firm matches. Size is stated for part of the rows, as once, few or many counts, or as a class when the clone is expanded.

V	D	J	size	DNA	CDR3
TRBV6-1	-	TRBJ2-2	-	TGTGCCAGCAGTGAATTCGCGCCGGGGCCGAACACCGGGGAGCTGTTTTTT	CASSEFAPGPNTGELFF
TRBV18	TRBD2	TRBJ2-5	-	TGTGCCAGCTCACCAGAGGGAGGGGAGACCCAGTACTTC	CASSPEGGETQYF
TRBV4-1	TRBD1	TRBJ1-4	-	TGCGCCAGCAGCCCGACAGGGGGCGCTTATTCTACTAATGAAAAACTGTTTTTT	CASSPTGGAYSTNEKLFF
TRBV7-3	TRBD2	TRBJ2-2	-	TGTGCCAGCAGCCGGACTAGCGGGGGGATCGGGGAGCTGTTTTTT	CASSRTSGGIGELFF
TRBV5-5	-	TRBJ1-1	-	TGTGCCAGCAGCTTTGCCCGGGGTACTGAAGCTTTCTTT	CASSFARGTEAFF
TRBV4-1	TRBD1	TRBJ2-5	-	TGCGCCAGCAGCCGAGCTCCCGCCGGGACAGGAGGACCGGAGACCCAGTACTTC	CASSRAPAGTGGPETQYF
TRBV7-3	-	TRBJ2-2	-	TGTGCCAGCAGCTCGAGGGGACTCAACACCGGGGAGCTGTTTTTT	CASSSRGLNTGELFF
TRBV27	-	TRBJ2-6	-	TGTGCCAGCAGTGCTCCAGGTGACTCTGGGGCCAACGTCCTGACTTTC	CASSAPGDSGANVLTF
TRBV20-1	-	TRBJ2-5	once	TGCAGTGCTAGTGGCTGGTGGGAGACCCAGTACTTC	CSASGWWETQYF
TRBV19	-	TRBJ1-4	-	TGTGCCAGTAGTATAGCCCAGCTTAATGAAAAACTGTTTTTT	CASSIAQLNEKLFF
TRBV4-1	TRBD2	TRBJ2-3	-	TGCGCCAGCAGCCAAGCCGGGACTAGCGGGGGGGGCACAGATACGCAGTATTTT	CASSQAGTSGGGTDTQYF
TRBV7-3	-	TRBJ2-5	-	TGTGCCAGCAGCCCAACTGGGGGGATAGAGACCCAGTACTTC	CASSPTGGIETQYF
TRBV2	TRBD1	TRBJ1-1	once	TGTGCCAGCAGCGATCCGGGACAGGCATCCACTGAAGCTTTCTTT	CASSDPGQASTEAFF
TRBV19	-	TRBJ1-1	-	TGTGCCAGTAGTTTGGGCCAACGCGGCACTGAAGCTTTCTTT	CASSLGQRGTEAFF
TRBV6-5	TRBD2	TRBJ2-5	-	TGTGCCAGCACCGGATTTCAGCGGGGCCAAGAGACCCAGTACTTC	CASTGFQRGQETQYF
TRBV2	-	TRBJ2-5	-	TGTGCCAGCAAGAGGGATAGGGAGACCCAGTACTTC	CASKRDRETQYF
TRBV6-2/TRBV6-3	-	TRBJ1-5	-	TGTGCCAGCAGTTACTCGATGGCAGGGGCCCACAATCAGCCCCAGCATTTT	CASSYSMAGAHNQPQHF
TRBV18	TRBD1	TRBJ1-5	-	TGTGCCAGCTCACCGTTGCCATTACAGGGGGCTAGCAATCAGCCCCAGCATTTT	CASSPLPLQGASNQPQHF
TRBV2	TRBD1	TRBJ2-5	-	TGTGCCAGCAGTTCCCCTGACAGGGCACAAGAGACCCAGTACTTC	CASSSPDRAQETQYF
TRBV30	-	TRBJ2-5	-	TGTGCCTTTACGGGTGGGGAGACCCAGTACTTC	CAFTGGETQYF
TRBV7-9	-	TRBJ1-1	-	TGTGCCAGCAGCTTTGGCAGGGAGACTTTCTTT	CASSFGRETFF
TRBV2	-	TRBJ2-5	-	TGTGCCAGCAGTGAATGGGGCCTTCGAATCCAAGAGACCCAGTACTTC	CASSEWGLRIQETQYF
TRBV12-5	-	TRBJ2-2	-	TGTGCTAGTGGTCGGCATATGGGCGGCGGGGAGCTGTTTTTT	CASGRHMGGGELFF
TRBV3-1/TRBV3-2	-	TRBJ1-4	few	TGTGCCAGCAGCCAGGACAGAATCGAAAAACTGTTTTTT	CASSQDRIEKLFF
TRBV2	-	TRBJ1-1	-	TGTGCCAGCATCAGAACGGGGAGTACTGAAGCTTTCTTT	CASIRTGSTEAFF
TRBV15	-	TRBJ1-4	-	TGTGCCACCAGCAGAGCTCGGGAGGGAGGGGAAAAACTGTTTTTT	CATSRAREGGEKLFF
TRBV6-5	-	TRBJ1-1	-	TGTGCCAGCAGTTACTCAGGGGTGAACACTGAAGCTTTCTTT	CASSYSGVNTEAFF
TRBV15	-	TRBJ1-1	-	TGTGCCACCAGCAGAAAACAAGTGAACACTGAAGCTTTCTTT	CATSRKQVNTEAFF
TRBV3-1/TRBV3-2	-	TRBJ2-3	-	TGTGCCAGCAGCCAGACGAGAGATACGCAGTATTTT	CASSQTRDTQYF
TRBV5-1	TRBD2	TRBJ2-1	-	TGCGCCAGCAGCCTCTTAGCGGGGGGCTCCTACAATGAGCAGTTCTTC	CASSLLAGGSYNEQFF
TRBV4-2	-	TRBJ1-3	few	TGTGCCAGCAGCCAAGTTTATAGCTCTGGAAACACCATATATTTT	CASSQVYSSGNTIYF
TRBV4-1	-	TRBJ2-3	-	TGCGCCAGCACCCCCAAAGCCCTACTTCCTTTTAGCACAGATACGCAGTATTTT	CASTPKALLPFSTDTQYF
TRBV7-2	TRBD1	TRBJ2-1	-	TGTGCCAGCAGCTTAGTCGGACAGGGGGCCTACAATGAGCAGTTCTTC	CASSLVGQGAYNEQFF
TRBV5-1	TRBD1	TRBJ1-1	-	TGCGCCAGCAGCTTAGGACAGGGAGAAGCTTTCTTT	CASSLGQGEAFF
TRBV5-1	TRBD2	TRBJ2-3	once	TGCGCCAGCAGCACCGGACTAGCGGGGGCATGGGATACGCAGTATTTT	CASSTGLAGAWDTQYF
TRBV6-5	TRBD2	TRBJ2-5	-	TGTGCCAGCAGAGCCTCCTTAGCGGGGAGGGAGACCCAGTACTTC	CASRASLAGRETQYF
TRBV6-5	-	TRBJ1-1	-	TGTGCCAGCACTTCAAGGGGGGGCACTGAAGCTTTCTTT	CASTSRGGTEAFF
TRBV18	TRBD1	TRBJ1-1	-	TGTGCCAGCTCACCGGGAGGGGACAGGGTCACTGAAGCTTTCTTT	CASSPGGDRVTEAFF
TRBV21-1	-	TRBJ2-3	-	TGTGCCAGCAGCAGGGGGACAGGGATTATTGTGCCGTATTTT	CASSRGTGIIVPYF
TRBV19	-	TRBJ1-3	-	TGTGCCAGTAGTATGGATTTCCCAGGGATGTTCATCGGAAACACCATATATTTT	CASSMDFPGMFIGNTIYF
TRBV7-6	-	TRBJ2-5	-	TGTGCCAGCAGCTTAAACGGCAGGGAGTACCAAGAGACCCAGTACTTC	CASSLNGREYQETQYF
TRBV28	TRBD1	TRBJ2-3	few	TGTGCCAGCAGTGACAGGGTCCCAGATACGCAGTATTTT	CASSDRVPDTQYF
TRBV18	-	TRBJ1-6	-	TGTGCCAGCTCCCCCTTCAGTCCGGGGGAACTTGGACCCCTCCACTTT	CASSPFSPGELGPLHF
TRBV18	-	TRBJ1-6	few	TGTGCCAGCTCACCGGGCCGGTTGGAAACACCCCTCCACTTT	CASSPGRLETPLHF
TRBV7-8	TRBD1	TRBJ2-5	-	TGTGCCAGCAGCTTAAGACAGGGGGGTCGCGGAGAGACCCAGTACTTC	CASSLRQGGRGETQYF
TRBV5-5	-	TRBJ1-1	-	TGTGCCAGCAGTCAGGGACCTTCTTCAATACCTAACACTGAAGCTTTCTTT	CASSQGPSSIPNTEAFF
TRBV12-3/TRBV12-4	TRBD1	TRBJ1-2	-	TGTGCCAGCAGATTAGACAGGGGGCCTGGCTACACCTTC	CASRLDRGPGYTF
TRBV19	-	TRBJ2-3	-	TGTGCCAGTAGTATAGCTACAGATACGCAGTATTTT	CASSIATDTQYF
TRBV6-1	-	TRBJ1-1	-	TGTGCCAGCAGTGAAGCGGGAGCTAACACTGAAGCTTTCTTT	CASSEAGANTEAFF